One and the same sample provided the 25 T cell receptor beta chains below, sequenced in a study of T-cell memory formation after mild COVID-19. TCRdb recomputed calls from the 5' RACE reads with MiXCR, one row per CDR3 protein. The sample shows about 240,000 distinct CDR3 sequences, more than 8% of them seen only once. Sequencing was carried out using PBMCs or a T cell subset sorted from them (not recorded which). These receptors all come from a man aged 18 to 30 who had mild COVID-19 (a few samples of this study predate the infection). Cell type and time point are not known.

A few counts support this clonotype. The V gene is TRBV18, the J gene TRBJ1-2; 11 nucleotides match TRBD1. J was trimmed by 3 bases and V by 6 bases; bases with no gene match: 6. There are 15 residues in the CDR3. Germline V gene data show CDR1 as KGHSH and CDR2 as LQKENI. CDR3 nucleotides: TGTGCCAGCTCCCAAGGACAGGGGGCGTACTATGGCTACACCTTC. This encodes CASSQGQGAYYGYTF.

CDR3 coding DNA: TGTGCCAGCAGTTCAGGCCGGGACACCCAAATTGGAGAGACCCAGTACTTC. Protein sequence: CASSSGRDTQIGETQYF. The chain employs TRBV7-9 and TRBJ2-5; D might be TRBD1 (6 bases). This CDR3 region has 17 residues. Between the trimmed V and J ends, which lost 6 bases and 4 bases, there was a span of 24 bases. In germline, CDR1 is SEHNR, CDR2 FQNEAQ (reference sequence).

The chain combines TRBV20-1 with TRBJ2-4; 12 positions agree with TRBD2. Germline trimming cut 3 bases from V and 7 bases from J; bases unmatched to any gene: 7. Germline CDR1 reads DFQATT; CDR2 reads SNEGSKA (reference sequence). The CDR3 has 15 residues. This chain's CDR3 is CSARRTGLAGNIQYF. CDR3 in DNA: TGCAGTGCTAGGCGGACAGGACTAGCGGGGAACATTCAGTACTTC.

The CDR3 bases are TGTGCCAGCAGCTTAACCAGGGGGGACAACACTGAAGCTTTCTTT. Amino acids: CASSLTRGDNTEAFF. The chain is built from TRBV7-9 and TRBJ1-1; TRBD1 matches at 7 bases. Germline V gene sequence: CDR1 SEHNR, CDR2 FQNEAQ (reference sequence). The trim removed 2 bases at V and 2 bases at J, leaving 5 bases unmatched. The CDR3 sequence is 15 residues long.

This clonotype has just a few counts. The V and J genes are TRBV4-2 and TRBJ2-1, with TRBD2 matching 10 bases. The V and J ends lost 1 base and 9 bases, in that order; junction bases with no gene match: 9. The CDR3 is 16 amino acids. Germline V gene data show CDR1 as LGHNA and CDR2 as YNFKEQ. The CDR3 region is CASSQVSGGGFGEQFF. DNA of the CDR3: TGTGCCAGCAGCCAAGTCAGCGGGGGGGGGTTCGGTGAGCAGTTCTTC.

This clonotype turned up a few times. The chain joins TRBV29-1 to TRBJ2-3, with D uncertain. The CDR3 contains 13 residues. The V gene's germline CDR1 is SQVTM and CDR2 ANQGSEA. Trimming took off 6 bases at V and 1 base at J, with 11 bases between the two ends. The CDR3 protein is CSVGPSGTDTQYF. CDR3 nucleotide sequence: TGCAGCGTCGGACCTTCTGGCACAGATACGCAGTATTTT.

This chain connects TRBV4-3 to TRBJ2-7, with D possibly matching TRBD1 (5 bases). This CDR3 has 14 residues. The V end was cut by 3 bases, the J end by 2 bases, with 11 bases between. The germline gives CDR1 LGHNA, CDR2 YSLEER. The CDR3 DNA reads TGCGCCAGCAGCCACCTCAGGGCGACCTACGAGCAGTACGTC. Residues: CASSHLRATYEQYV.

This clonotype was seen a few times. The V gene is TRBV20-1, the J gene TRBJ1-1; D call uncertain. In germline, CDR1 is DFQATT, CDR2 SNEGSKA (reference sequence). Trimming removed 7 bases at V and 0 bases at J, with 15 bases between. This CDR3 has 14 residues. The CDR3 loop is CSVLLWTVNTEAFF. CDR3 bases: TGCAGTGTTCTACTCTGGACGGTGAACACTGAAGCTTTCTTT.

In its sample, this clonotype was seen many times. The chain joins TRBV7-2 to TRBJ2-2, with a weak D call TRBD1 (6 bases). CDR1 and CDR2 from the germline V gene are SGHTA and FQGNSA. The CDR3 totals 15 residues. Trimming stripped 4 bases from V and 6 bases from J, with 15 bases between. The CDR3: CASSSKQGKAGELFF. CDR3 in DNA: TGTGCCAGCAGCTCGAAACAGGGAAAGGCCGGGGAGCTGTTTTTT.

This clonotype came up many times. V usage is TRBV12-3 or TRBV12-4 and J usage is TRBJ1-4; D unresolved. The CDR3 extends over 14 amino acids. Deletions cut 3 bases from V and 7 bases from J, with 12 bases between. CDR3 protein: CASSFRTTGEKLFF. In DNA form, the CDR3 reads TGTGCCAGCAGTTTCCGGACCACGGGTGAAAAACTGTTTTTT.

Only a few counts were recorded for this clonotype. V gene TRBV5-1 combines with J gene TRBJ2-3; 11 bases fit TRBD2. V dropped 0 bases and J dropped 6; count of bases not matched to a gene: 6. CDR3 length equals 16 residues. The germline gives CDR1 SGHRS, CDR2 YFSETQ. DNA for the CDR3: TGCGCCAGCAGCTTGGCCCTAGCGGGGGGCCTGGATACGCAGTATTTT. Translated: CASSLALAGGLDTQYF. Full variable domain (missing parts from reference TRBV5-1 and TRBJ2-3): KAGVTQTPRYLIKTRGQQVTLSCSPISGHRSVSWYQQTPGQGLQFLFEYFSETQRNKGNFPGRFSGRQFSNSRSEMNVSTLELGDSALYLCASSLALAGGLDTQYFGPGTRLTVL.

This clonotype was recorded at least ten times. The chain is built from TRBV15 and TRBJ2-6; the D is unclear. Trimming removed 3 bases from V and 0 bases from J, with 9 bases in between. Looked up from germline, CDR1 is LNHNV and CDR2 is YYDKDF (reference sequence). CDR3 length equals 16 residues. CDR3 sequence (DNA): TGTGCCACCAGCAGGGGCAGATACTCTGGGGCCAACGTCCTGACTTTC. Protein product: CATSRGRYSGANVLTF.

The chain carries TRBV6-6 and TRBJ2-7, with D unresolved. Between the trimmed V and J ends, which lost 4 bases and 2 bases, there was a span of 12 bases. The CDR3 extends over 14 amino acids. Germline V gene sequence: CDR1 MNHNY, CDR2 SVGAGI (reference sequence). This CDR3 is CASSFRTGTYEQYF. CDR3 nucleotides: TGTGCCAGCAGTTTCAGGACCGGCACCTACGAGCAGTACTTC.

This clonotype was counted a few times. The junction does not match germline at one end; this may be a read error. V usage is TRBV4-1 and J usage is TRBJ2-3, with a possible D match to TRBD1 (6 bases). This CDR3 is 12 amino acids long. Germline CDR1 reads MGHRA; CDR2 reads YSYEKL. The CDR3 DNA reads as TGCGCCAGCAGCCACGACCAGGGGCCGCAGTTTTTT. This sequence encodes CASSHDQGPQFF.

The rearrangement joins TRBV5-1 to TRBJ2-1; 8 nucleotides agree with TRBD2. There are 15 residues in the CDR3. Germline V gives CDR1 SGHRS, CDR2 YFSETQ. J lost 0 bases, V lost 4 bases, and 3 bases had no gene match. The CDR3 spells CASSVSGGSYNEQFF. CDR3 coding DNA: TGCGCCAGCAGCGTGAGCGGGGGCTCCTACAATGAGCAGTTCTTC.

The table lists this clonotype with a few counts. The V call is TRBV19, the J call TRBJ1-1; the D gene is possibly TRBD1 (6 bases). The germline V gene has CDR1 LNHDA and CDR2 SQIVND (reference sequence). The length of the CDR3 is 15 residues. Trimming shortened V by 5 bases and J by 6 bases, and 19 bases separated the two germline ends. The CDR3 loop reads CASSPRAGGDPEAFF. The CDR3 nucleotides read TGTGCCAGTAGTCCTAGGGCCGGGGGCGATCCTGAAGCTTTCTTT.

This clonotype was observed many times. This rearrangement joins TRBV12-3 or TRBV12-4 to TRBJ2-5; 9 bases align to TRBD2. Trimming took 6 bases from V and 2 from J; bases not matched to a gene: 7. The CDR3 spans 15 residues. CDR3 nucleotides: TGTGCCAGCAGAGTTAGCGGGGGAAATCAAGAGACCCAGTACTTC. Its protein is CASRVSGGNQETQYF.

A few counts support this clonotype. This sequence joins TRBV11-1 and TRBJ1-2, with 9 bases identical to TRBD1. V trimming: 5 bases; J trimming: 1 base; junction bases outside the gene matches: 14. Germline V gene data show CDR1 as SGHAT and CDR2 as FQDESV (reference sequence). This CDR3 region has 18 residues. In DNA, the CDR3 is TGTGCCAGCAGCCCAGGTCCCGGGACAGGGACGTATAACTATGGCTACACCTTC. It encodes CASSPGPGTGTYNYGYTF.

The chain recombines TRBV12-3 or TRBV12-4 with TRBJ1-5; maybe TRBD1 (5 bases). Trimming took off 11 bases at V and 5 bases at J, with 13 bases between the two ends. This CDR3 is 12 amino acids long. The CDR3 spells CASKRGDQPQHF. The CDR3 DNA sequence: TGTGCCTCTAAGCGGGGGGATCAGCCCCAGCATTTT.

The chain combines TRBV7-2 with TRBJ1-5, with a weak D call TRBD1 (5 bases). From germline, CDR1 is SGHTA and CDR2 FQGNSA. CDR3 length: 14 residues. The V end lost 5 bases, the J end lost 4 bases, and 12 bases lay between the germline ends. CDR3 sequence reads: CASSQMGLNQPQHF. CDR3 DNA sequence: TGTGCCAGCAGCCAGATGGGACTGAATCAGCCCCAGCATTTT.

This clonotype was recorded a few times. This rearrangement joins TRBV18 to TRBJ1-2; D gene ambiguous. Per the germline V gene, CDR1 is KGHSH and CDR2 is LQKENI. The CDR3 is made up of 14 amino acids. V lost 6 bases to trimming and J lost 8 bases, with 19 bases between them. CDR3 region: CASSLQDGVGGYTF. CDR3 DNA: TGTGCCAGCTCCCTCCAGGACGGGGTTGGAGGCTACACCTTC.

This clonotype was picked up a small number of times. The J gene is TRBJ2-2, the V gene TRBV2, with unresolved D. Germline V lookup: CDR1 SNHLY, CDR2 FYNNEI. This CDR3 spans 13 amino acids. The V end was cut by 10 bases, the J end by 7 bases, with 16 bases between. The CDR3, as DNA: TGTGCCACCCTGGGGTCTCCGGGCGGGGAGCTGTTTTTT. It yields the protein CATLGSPGGELFF.

This clonotype was seen only a few times. The J gene is TRBJ1-6, the V gene TRBV20-1, with a tentative D call TRBD1 (6 bases). The germline V and J ends were trimmed by 6 bases and 6 bases, with 15 bases remaining between them. Germline loops: CDR1 DFQATT, CDR2 SNEGSKA (reference sequence). The CDR3 consists of 14 residues. The CDR3 here is CSAKVQGSNSPLHF. The CDR3 nucleotides are TGCAGTGCAAAAGTTCAGGGGTCTAATTCACCCCTCCACTTT.

The chain combines TRBV20-1 with TRBJ2-1, with TRBD1 identical over 10 bases. The J segment lost 5 bases and the V segment lost 6 bases, leaving 10 bases of the junction unmatched. CDR1 is DFQATT, CDR2 SNEGSKA, per germline (reference sequence). This CDR3 region has 15 residues. The CDR3 reads CSARIRDRGNNEQFF. The CDR3 nucleotides are TGCAGTGCGAGAATCCGGGACAGGGGAAACAATGAGCAGTTCTTC.

The genes are TRBV3-1 and TRBJ1-6, with no clear D. V lost 5 bases, J lost 7 bases, and 9 bases lay in between. The CDR3 has 13 residues. CDR1 is LGHDT, CDR2 YNNKEL, per germline (reference sequence). This CDR3 reads CASSAAQNSPLHF. As DNA, the CDR3 is TGTGCCAGCAGCGCTGCCCAGAATTCACCCCTCCACTTT.